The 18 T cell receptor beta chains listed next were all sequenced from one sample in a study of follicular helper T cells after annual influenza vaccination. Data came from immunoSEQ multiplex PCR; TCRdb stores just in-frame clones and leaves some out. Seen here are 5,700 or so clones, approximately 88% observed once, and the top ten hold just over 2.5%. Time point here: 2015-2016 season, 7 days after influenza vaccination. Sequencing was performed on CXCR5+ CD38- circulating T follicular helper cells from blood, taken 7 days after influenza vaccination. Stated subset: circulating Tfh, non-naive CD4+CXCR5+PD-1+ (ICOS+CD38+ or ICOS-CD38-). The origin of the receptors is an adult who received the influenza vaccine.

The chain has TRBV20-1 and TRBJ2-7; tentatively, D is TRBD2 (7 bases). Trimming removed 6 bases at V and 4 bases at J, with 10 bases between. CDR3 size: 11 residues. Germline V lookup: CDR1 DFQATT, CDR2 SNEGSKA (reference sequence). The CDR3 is CSAGGQYEQYF. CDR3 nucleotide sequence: TGCAGTGCCGGGGGGCAGTACGAGCAGTACTTC.

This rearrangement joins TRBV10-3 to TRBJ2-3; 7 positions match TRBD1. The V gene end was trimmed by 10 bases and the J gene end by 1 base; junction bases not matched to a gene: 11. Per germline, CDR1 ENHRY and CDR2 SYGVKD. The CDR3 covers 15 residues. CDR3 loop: CATTGTEDRTDTQYF. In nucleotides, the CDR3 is TGTGCCACCACCGGGACAGAAGACCGCACAGATACGCAGTATTTT.

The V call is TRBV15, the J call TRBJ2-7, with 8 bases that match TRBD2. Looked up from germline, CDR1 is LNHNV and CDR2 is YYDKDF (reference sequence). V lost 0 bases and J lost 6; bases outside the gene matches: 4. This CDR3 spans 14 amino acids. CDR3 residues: CATSRDPAGGEQYF. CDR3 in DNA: TGTGCCACCAGCAGAGATCCCGCGGGGGGCGAGCAGTACTTC.

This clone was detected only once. The CDR3 spells CASSSIGGQASYEQYF. The CDR3 bases are TGTGCCAGCAGCTCTATCGGCGGGCAGGCCTCCTACGAGCAGTACTTC. The rearrangement uses TRBV5-5 and TRBJ2-7; possible D gene TRBD2, 5 bases. This CDR3 spans 16 amino acids. V lost 3 bases and J lost 0, with 16 bases in between. Germline lookup yields CDR1 SGHKS and CDR2 YYEKEE (reference sequence).

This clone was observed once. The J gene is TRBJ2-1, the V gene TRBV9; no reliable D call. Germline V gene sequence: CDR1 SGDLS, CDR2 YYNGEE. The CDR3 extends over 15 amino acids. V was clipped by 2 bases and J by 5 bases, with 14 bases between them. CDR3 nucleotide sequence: TGTGCCAGCAGCGTCTCTGCCCGCGCGGACAATGAGCAGTTCTTC. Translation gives CASSVSARADNEQFF.

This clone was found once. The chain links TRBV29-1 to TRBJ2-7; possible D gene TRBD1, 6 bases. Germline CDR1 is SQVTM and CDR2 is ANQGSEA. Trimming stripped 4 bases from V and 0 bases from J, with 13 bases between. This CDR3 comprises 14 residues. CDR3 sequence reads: CSVAKDSSSYEQYF. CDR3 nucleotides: TGCAGCGTTGCTAAGGACAGCAGCTCCTACGAGCAGTACTTC.

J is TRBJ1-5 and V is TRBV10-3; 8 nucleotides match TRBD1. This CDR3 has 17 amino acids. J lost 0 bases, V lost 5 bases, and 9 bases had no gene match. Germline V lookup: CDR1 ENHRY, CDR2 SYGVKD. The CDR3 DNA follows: TGTGCCATCAGTCCTGGACAGGGTGGAGTTAGCAATCAGCCCCAGCATTTT. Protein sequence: CAISPGQGGVSNQPQHF.

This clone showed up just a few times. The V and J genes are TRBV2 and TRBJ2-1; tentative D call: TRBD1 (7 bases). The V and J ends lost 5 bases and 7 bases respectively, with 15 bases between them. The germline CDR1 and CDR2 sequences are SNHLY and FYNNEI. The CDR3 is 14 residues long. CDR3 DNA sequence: TGTGCCAGCAGTTTTTCGACAGGGAGGAATGAGCAGTTCTTC. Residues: CASSFSTGRNEQFF.

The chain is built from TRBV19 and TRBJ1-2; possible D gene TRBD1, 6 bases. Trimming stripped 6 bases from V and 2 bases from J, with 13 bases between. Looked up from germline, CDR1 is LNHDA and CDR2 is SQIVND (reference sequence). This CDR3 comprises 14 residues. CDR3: CASSGQIGNYGYTF. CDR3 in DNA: TGTGCCAGTAGCGGACAGATCGGGAACTATGGCTACACCTTC.

As DNA, the CDR3 is TGCGCCAGCAGCTTGTTAGGCGTTGAGCAGTTCTTC. This translates into CASSLLGVEQFF. The V gene is TRBV5-1, the J gene TRBJ2-1; D gene ambiguous. Trimming removed 1 base at V and 9 bases at J, with 8 bases between. The V gene's germline CDR1 is SGHRS and CDR2 YFSETQ. This CDR3 region has 12 residues.

Here the CDR3 reads CATSRDRGDGYTF. DNA of the CDR3: TGTGCCACCAGCAGAGACAGGGGGGATGGCTACACCTTC. The chain has TRBV15 and TRBJ1-2; 7 nucleotides align to TRBD1. Unmatched junction bases numbered 1, after V lost 0 bases and J lost 6 bases. The CDR3 is 13 residues long. CDR1 LNHNV and CDR2 YYDKDF come from the germline V gene (reference sequence).

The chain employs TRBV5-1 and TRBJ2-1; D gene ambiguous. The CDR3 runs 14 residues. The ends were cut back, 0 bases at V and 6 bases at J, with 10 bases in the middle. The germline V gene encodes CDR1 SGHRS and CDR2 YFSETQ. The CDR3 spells CASSLAMSSNEQFF. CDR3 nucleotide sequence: TGCGCCAGCAGCTTGGCGATGTCAAGCAATGAGCAGTTCTTC.

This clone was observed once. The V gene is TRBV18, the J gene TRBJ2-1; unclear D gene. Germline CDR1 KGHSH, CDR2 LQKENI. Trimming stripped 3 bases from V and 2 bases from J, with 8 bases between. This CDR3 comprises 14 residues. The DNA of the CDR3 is TGTGCCAGCTCACCCCCCGGTCCCTACAATGAGCAGTTCTTC. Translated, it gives CASSPPGPYNEQFF.

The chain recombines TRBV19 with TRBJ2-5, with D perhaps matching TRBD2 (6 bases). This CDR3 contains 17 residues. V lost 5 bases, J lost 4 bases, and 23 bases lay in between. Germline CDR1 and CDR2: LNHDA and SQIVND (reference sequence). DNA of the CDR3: TGTGCCAGTAGTGGTCCTGGGCGGGGAGACCCTTCAGAGACCCAGTACTTC. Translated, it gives CASSGPGRGDPSETQYF.

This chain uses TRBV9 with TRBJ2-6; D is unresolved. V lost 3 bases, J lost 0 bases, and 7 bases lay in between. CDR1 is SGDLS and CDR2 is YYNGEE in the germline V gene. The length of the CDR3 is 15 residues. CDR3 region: CASSAGYSGANVLTF. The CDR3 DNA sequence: TGTGCCAGCAGCGCCGGATACTCTGGGGCCAACGTCCTGACTTTC.

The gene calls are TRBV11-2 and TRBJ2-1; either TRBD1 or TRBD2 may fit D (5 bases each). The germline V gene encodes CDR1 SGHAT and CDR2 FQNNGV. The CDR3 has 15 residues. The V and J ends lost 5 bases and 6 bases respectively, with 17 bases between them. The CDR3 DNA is TGTGCCAGCAGCCTAGGGGCTAGCCGTTCCAATGAGCAGTTCTTC. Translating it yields CASSLGASRSNEQFF.

The CDR3: CASSFFVADQPQHF. The CDR3 bases are TGTGCCAGCAGCTTTTTTGTTGCGGATCAGCCCCAGCATTTT. This sequence joins TRBV7-2 and TRBJ1-5; no clear D gene. The CDR3 runs 14 residues. From germline, CDR1 is SGHTA and CDR2 FQGNSA. The V end was cut by 3 bases, the J end by 5 bases, with 11 bases between.

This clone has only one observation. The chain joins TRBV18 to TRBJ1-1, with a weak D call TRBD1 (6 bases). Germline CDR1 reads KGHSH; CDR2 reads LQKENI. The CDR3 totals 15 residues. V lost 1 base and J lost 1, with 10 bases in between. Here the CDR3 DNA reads TGTGCCAGCTCACCACAGGGACACCAGAACACTGAAGCTTTCTTT. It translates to CASSPQGHQNTEAFF. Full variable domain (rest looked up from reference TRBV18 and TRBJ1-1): NAGVMQNPRHLVRRRGQEARLRCSPMKGHSHVYWYRQLPEEGLKFMVYLQKENIIDESGMPKERFSAEFPKEGPSILRIQQVVRGDSAAYFCASSPQGHQNTEAFFGQGTRLTVV.